The clone carrying this T cell receptor beta chain was observed a few times. No antigen is known for it. Oncomine TCR Beta short-read sequencing was applied to DNA from cultured CD4+ T cells. In TCRdb, the PCR reads were re-called with MiXCR into one record per CDR3 protein. This sample has around 21,000 distinct CDR3 sequences, with around 55% found just once. The entry originates in a study of vaccination and CD4 T cells after COVID-19. Across the whole study: Convalescent patients, SARS-CoV-2 positive by nasal swab PCR, comprised some 10 mild cases and one severe case.

After removal of 8 bases from V and 4 bases from J, the junction contained 4 bases not matched to a gene. The CDR3 length is 12 residues. In germline, CDR1 is MNHEY, CDR2 SVGEGT. Specified treatment: roughly 10-day PBMC culture with coronavirus spike peptide pools or control peptides (ViraFEST assay). Sequenced material: CD4+ T cells from blood, cultured in vitro. The chain links TRBV6-2 or TRBV6-3 to TRBJ2-7; TRBD1 aligns across 8 bases. This TCR came from a human donor who had recovered from COVID-19. CDR3 nucleotides: TGTGCCAGCGGGGACAGGCTGTACGAGCAGTACTTC. It is translated as CASGDRLYEQYF.